Below are 14 T cell receptor beta chains sequenced from a single sample in a study of blood T cell repertoires in COVID-19. Generated by immunoSEQ multiplex PCR, the TCRdb table keeps only in-frame clones and is missing some. The sample includes 130,000 to 150,000 clones, around 83% of them seen just once. The sequenced sample was peripheral blood. The receptors originated from a man between 60 and 75 years old with active or convalescent COVID-19.

As regards this clone: The identical CDR3 is also encoded by other nucleotide sequences in the sample. The chain combines TRBV30 with TRBJ1-2; 8 bases align to TRBD1. V dropped 0 bases and J dropped 11; count of bases not matched to a gene: 8. CDR3 length: 13 amino acids. Germline CDR1 reads GTSNPN; CDR2 reads SVGIG (reference sequence). DNA of the CDR3: TGTGCCTGGAGTGTATTGACAGGGGATCGGTACACCTTC. Translation gives CAWSVLTGDRYTF.

The J gene is TRBJ1-4, the V gene TRBV4-3; no clear D gene. This CDR3 spans 17 amino acids. The V end was cut by 3 bases, the J end by 4 bases, with 18 bases between. From germline, CDR1 is LGHNA and CDR2 YSLEER. In nucleotides, the CDR3 is TGCGCCAGCAGCCAGAGGGTAGTTACGCGTAATAATGAAAAACTGTTTTTT. Translated: CASSQRVVTRNNEKLFF.

The J gene is TRBJ1-1, the V gene TRBV7-2; no firm D call. Per germline, CDR1 SGHTA and CDR2 FQGNSA. Trimming cost V 4 bases and J 6 bases, with 6 bases left between them. The CDR3 consists of 11 residues. The CDR3 DNA sequence: TGTGCCAGCAGCTGGGAGGCTGAAGCTTTCTTT. It yields the protein CASSWEAEAFF.

This clone turned up a few times. This rearrangement joins TRBV18 to TRBJ1-1; D gene unclear. Germline V gene data show CDR1 as KGHSH and CDR2 as LQKENI. This CDR3 spans 14 amino acids. V was trimmed by 7 bases and J by 2 bases, leaving 14 bases between them. The CDR3 DNA reads TGTGCCAGCTTCACTGGTATAGATAACACTGAAGCTTTCTTT. Its protein is CASFTGIDNTEAFF.

The chain has TRBV5-4 and TRBJ2-3; 7 bases fit TRBD2. V dropped 6 bases and J dropped 4; count of bases not matched to a gene: 11. CDR1 SGHNT and CDR2 YYREEE come from the germline V gene (reference sequence). The CDR3 has 15 amino acids. CDR3 in DNA: TGTGCCAGCACTCCACTAGCGTCAGATCCAGATACGCAGTATTTT. Encoded protein: CASTPLASDPDTQYF.

The chain carries TRBV7-8 and TRBJ1-5; D is possibly TRBD1 (6 bases). There are 19 residues in the CDR3. CDR1 is SGHVS, CDR2 FQNEAQ, per germline. V lost 1 base and J lost 1, with 20 bases in between. As DNA, the CDR3 is TGTGCCAGCAGCTTAGTGAAGGCTCAGGGGATAATAAGCAATCAGCCCCAGCATTTT. It encodes CASSLVKAQGIISNQPQHF.

The chain uses TRBV19 and TRBJ2-7; 7 positions agree with TRBD1. This CDR3 contains 13 residues. Unmatched junction bases numbered 4, after V lost 5 bases and J lost 3 bases. Germline lookup yields CDR1 LNHDA and CDR2 SQIVND (reference sequence). Here the CDR3 reads CASSSRQGYEQYV. In DNA, the CDR3 is TGTGCCAGTAGTTCGCGACAGGGCTACGAGCAGTACGTC.

V usage is TRBV30 and J usage is TRBJ2-1; weak D call: TRBD2 (6 bases). Germline CDR1 and CDR2: GTSNPN and SVGIG (reference sequence). V was cut by 3 bases and J by 6 bases, with 24 bases left in between. There are 17 residues in the CDR3. CDR3 DNA sequence: TGTGCCTGGAGGGGTGTTGGGGGGATGAGGAACCCCAATGAGCAGTTCTTC. Translated: CAWRGVGGMRNPNEQFF. Using reference TRBV30 and TRBJ2-1 for the parts outside the CDR3, the full variable domain is SQTIHQWPATLVQPVGSPLSLECTVEGTSNPNLYWYRQAAGRGLQLLFYSVGIGQISSEVPQNLSASRPQDRQFILSSKKLLLSDSGFYLCAWRGVGGMRNPNEQFFGPGTRLTVL.

V is TRBV30 and J is TRBJ1-4; TRBD1 might be the D (5 bases). V lost 2 bases and J 7 bases, leaving 17 bases between the germline ends. The length of the CDR3 is 15 residues. Germline-derived CDR1 and CDR2 are GTSNPN and SVGIG (reference sequence). CDR3 in amino acids: CAWSKGSGSAEKLFF. As DNA, the CDR3 is TGTGCCTGGAGTAAGGGGTCAGGGTCTGCTGAAAAACTGTTTTTT.

The rearrangement joins TRBV27 to TRBJ1-1, with D perhaps matching TRBD1 (5 bases). The CDR3 runs to 16 residues. V was cut by 5 bases and J by 4 bases, with 20 bases left in between. Germline-derived CDR1 and CDR2 are MNHEY and SMNVEV (reference sequence). CDR3 protein: CASSLRGRFGSTEAFF. DNA of the CDR3: TGTGCCAGCAGTCTAAGGGGCCGGTTCGGGAGCACTGAAGCTTTCTTT.

This chain joins TRBV6-5 and TRBJ1-4; weak D call: TRBD1 (6 bases). V was pared by 2 bases and J by 4 bases, with 11 bases between. The CDR3 is 15 amino acids. CDR1 and CDR2 from the germline V gene are MNHEY and SVGAGI. Here the CDR3 DNA reads TGTGCCAGCAGTTACATGGGGGCCCGTAATGAAAAACTGTTTTTT. Translating gives CASSYMGARNEKLFF.

The V gene is TRBV19, the J gene TRBJ1-1; no firm D call. Germline values: CDR1 LNHDA, CDR2 SQIVND (reference sequence). The CDR3 covers 13 residues. V was trimmed by 9 bases and J by 4 bases, leaving 15 bases between them. The CDR3 DNA reads as TGTGCCAGCAGGAAGGACTGGGGCACTGAAGCTTTCTTT. It encodes CASRKDWGTEAFF.

The chain has TRBV28 and TRBJ1-5; D call uncertain. V dropped 4 bases and J dropped 2 bases, with 6 bases sitting between them. In germline, CDR1 is MDHEN, CDR2 SYDVKM. The CDR3 has 13 amino acids. The CDR3 reads CASSWGGNQPQHF. CDR3 sequence (DNA): TGTGCCAGCAGTTGGGGAGGCAATCAGCCCCAGCATTTT.

This rearrangement joins TRBV7-2 to TRBJ1-2; no definite D call. Germline V gene sequence: CDR1 SGHTA, CDR2 FQGNSA. Trimming shortened V by 8 bases and J by 4 bases, and 8 bases separated the two germline ends. The CDR3 is 11 residues long. CDR3 sequence reads: CASEVAYGYTF. The CDR3 nucleotides read TGTGCCAGCGAGGTCGCCTATGGCTACACCTTC.